This T cell receptor beta chain was identified in a study of T cell repertoires in cytomegalovirus infection. Turning to this clonotype: Its antigen is still unknown.

Study-wide findings and caveats: Cumulated frequencies of public TCR beta families served to identify carriers of CMV plus the relevant HLA.

TCRdb passed the reads through MiXCR, listing each CDR3 protein once. The table records fewer than 850,000 distinct CDR3 sequences, just under 30% of them present only once. The germline V gene has CDR1 MGHRA and CDR2 YSYEKL. The CDR3 totals 18 residues. V shed 0 bases and J 3 bases; nucleotides not matched to a gene: 12. This chain connects TRBV4-1 to TRBJ1-2; 8 positions match TRBD1. The sequenced sample was cultured CD8+ T cells from PBMCs, obtained from culture after CMV antigen stimulation. The sequence was collected from a human donor in good health (CMV status not recorded). Some clones in this sample may be carry-over from other donors' samples. This CDR3 reads CASSQDPADRVGYYGYTF. CDR3 nucleotides: TGCGCCAGCAGCCAAGACCCGGCGGACAGGGTGGGCTACTATGGCTACACCTTC.